In its sample, the clone carrying this T cell receptor beta chain was seen a few times. This specimen comes from a study of blood T cell repertoires in COVID-19. Study in general: Donors in the United States, Italy and Spain gave samples during acute or convalescent COVID-19. Sample material is recorded as cDNA or gDNA derived from T cells, B-cell-depleted T cells, or PBMCs.

In the original processing: Quantification of nucleated cells was approximated via reference gene primer amplification. The protocol was immunoSEQ multiplex PCR, while the TCRdb copy is restricted to in-frame clones and leaves out a portion. V and J calls and clone size come straight from that table; D and trimming were deduced from the DNA. The sample has 10,000 or so clones; roughly four fifths are singletons. The CDR3 runs 16 residues. With 1 base removed from V and 8 bases from J, the gap between germline ends came to 20 bases. Germline CDR1 and CDR2: SGHTA and FQGNSA. The sequenced sample was peripheral blood. The chain joins TRBV7-2 to TRBJ1-1; D might be TRBD1 (5 bases). The receptor's source is a human donor in a cohort sampled during active COVID-19. The DNA of the CDR3 is TGTGCCAGCAGCTTAGGATCCGCGGGGGTCGCAGCGGAAGCTTTCTTT. It codes for CASSLGSAGVAAEAFF. Using reference TRBV7-2 and TRBJ1-1 for the parts outside the CDR3, the full variable domain is GAGVSQSPSNKVTEKGKDVELRCDPISGHTALYWYRQSLGQGLEFLIYFQGNSAPDKSGLPSDRFSAERTGGSVSTLTIQRTQQEDSAVYLCASSLGSAGVAAEAFFGQGTRLTVV.